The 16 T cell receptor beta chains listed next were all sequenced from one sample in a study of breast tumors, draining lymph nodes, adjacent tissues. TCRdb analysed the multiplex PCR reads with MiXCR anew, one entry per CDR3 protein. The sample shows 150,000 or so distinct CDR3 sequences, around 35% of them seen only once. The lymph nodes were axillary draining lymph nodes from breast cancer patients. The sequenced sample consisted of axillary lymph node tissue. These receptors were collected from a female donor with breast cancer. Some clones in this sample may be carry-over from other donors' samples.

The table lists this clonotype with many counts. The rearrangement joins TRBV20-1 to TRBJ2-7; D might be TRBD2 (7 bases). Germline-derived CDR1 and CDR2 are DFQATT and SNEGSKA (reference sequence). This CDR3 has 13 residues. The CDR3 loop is CSLGGASSYEQYF. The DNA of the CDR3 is TGCAGCCTAGGGGGGGCCTCTTCGTATGAGCAGTACTTC.

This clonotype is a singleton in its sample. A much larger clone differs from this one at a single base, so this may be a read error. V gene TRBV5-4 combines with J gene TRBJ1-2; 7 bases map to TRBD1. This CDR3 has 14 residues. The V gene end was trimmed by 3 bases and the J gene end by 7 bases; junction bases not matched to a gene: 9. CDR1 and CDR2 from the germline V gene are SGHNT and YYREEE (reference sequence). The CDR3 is CASSSTGAAAGYTF. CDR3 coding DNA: TGTGCCAGCAGCTCAACAGGGGCCGCGGCTGGCTACACCTTC.

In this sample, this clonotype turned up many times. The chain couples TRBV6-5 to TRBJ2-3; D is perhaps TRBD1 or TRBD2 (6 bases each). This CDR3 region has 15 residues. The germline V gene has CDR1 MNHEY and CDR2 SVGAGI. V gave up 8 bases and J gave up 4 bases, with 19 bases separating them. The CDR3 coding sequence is TGTGCCAGCCAACGGGGGCCCCTCCCCCCAGATACGCAGTATTTT. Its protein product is CASQRGPLPPDTQYF.

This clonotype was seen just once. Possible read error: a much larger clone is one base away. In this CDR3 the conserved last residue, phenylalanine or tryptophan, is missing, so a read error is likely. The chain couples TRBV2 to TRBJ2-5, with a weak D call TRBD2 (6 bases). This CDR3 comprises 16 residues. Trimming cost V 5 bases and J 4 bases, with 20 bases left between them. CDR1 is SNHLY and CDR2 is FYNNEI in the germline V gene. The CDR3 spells CASSPTLGEVVETQYS. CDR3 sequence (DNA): TGTGCCAGCAGTCCTACCTTGGGGGAGGTCGTAGAGACCCAGTACTCC.

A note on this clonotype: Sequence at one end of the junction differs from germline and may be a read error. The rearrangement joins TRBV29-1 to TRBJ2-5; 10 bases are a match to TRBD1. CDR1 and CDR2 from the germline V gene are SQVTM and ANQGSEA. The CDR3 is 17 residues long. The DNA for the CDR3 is TGCAGCGTTTACGGAACTGCGGGACAGGGGTCGGCAGAGACCCAGTGCTTC. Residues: CSVYGTAGQGSAETQCF.

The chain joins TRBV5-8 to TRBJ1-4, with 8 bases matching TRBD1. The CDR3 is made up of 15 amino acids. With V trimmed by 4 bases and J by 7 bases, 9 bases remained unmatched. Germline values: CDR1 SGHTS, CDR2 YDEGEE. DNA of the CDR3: TGTGCCAGCAGCCCGGACCCCCAGGGGGCTGAAAAACTGTTTTTT. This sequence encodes CASSPDPQGAEKLFF. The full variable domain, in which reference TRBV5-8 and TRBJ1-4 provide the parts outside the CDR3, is EAGVTQSPTHLIKTRGQQATLRCSPISGHTSVYWYQQALGLGLQFLLWYDEGEERNRGNFPPRFSGRQFPNYSSELNVNALELEDSALYLCASSPDPQGAEKLFFGSGTQLSVL.

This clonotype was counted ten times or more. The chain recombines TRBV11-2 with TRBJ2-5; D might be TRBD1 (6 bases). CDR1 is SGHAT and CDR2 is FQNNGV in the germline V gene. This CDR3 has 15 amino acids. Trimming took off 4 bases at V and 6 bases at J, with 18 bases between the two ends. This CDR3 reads CASSSPRGPGKTQYF. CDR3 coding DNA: TGTGCCAGCAGCTCACCCAGGGGTCCCGGCAAGACCCAGTACTTC.

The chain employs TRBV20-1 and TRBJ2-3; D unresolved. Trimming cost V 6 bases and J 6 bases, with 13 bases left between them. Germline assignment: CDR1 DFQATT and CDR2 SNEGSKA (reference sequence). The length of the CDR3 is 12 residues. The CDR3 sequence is CSALRAFDTQYF. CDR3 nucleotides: TGCAGTGCCCTTCGAGCGTTCGATACGCAGTATTTT.

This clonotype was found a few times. The CDR3 region is CASSLGQASRTQYF. CDR3 DNA: TGTGCCAGCAGCTTGGGACAGGCTTCGAGGACCCAGTACTTC. The chain uses TRBV5-8 and TRBJ2-5, with a tentative D call TRBD1 (6 bases). V was shortened by 0 bases and J by 7 bases, with 13 bases between the two germline ends. The CDR3 loop spans 14 amino acids. Germline V CDR1 and CDR2: SGHTS, YDEGEE.

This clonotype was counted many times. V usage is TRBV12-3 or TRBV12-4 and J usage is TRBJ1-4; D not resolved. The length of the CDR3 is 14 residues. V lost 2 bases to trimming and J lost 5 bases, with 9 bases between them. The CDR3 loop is CASSLWPGNEKLFF. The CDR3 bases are TGTGCCAGCAGTTTATGGCCGGGGAATGAAAAACTGTTTTTT.

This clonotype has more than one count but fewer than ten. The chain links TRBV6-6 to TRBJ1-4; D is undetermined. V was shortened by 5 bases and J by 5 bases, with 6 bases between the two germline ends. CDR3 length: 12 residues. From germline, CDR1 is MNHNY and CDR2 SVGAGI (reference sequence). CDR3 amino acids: CASSELNEKLFF. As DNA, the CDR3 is TGTGCCAGCAGTGAATTGAATGAAAAACTGTTTTTT.

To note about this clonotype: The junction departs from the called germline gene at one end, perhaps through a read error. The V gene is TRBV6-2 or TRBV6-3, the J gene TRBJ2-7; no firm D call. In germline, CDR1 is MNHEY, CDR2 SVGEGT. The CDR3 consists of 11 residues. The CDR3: CASSYSYEQCF. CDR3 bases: TGTGCCAGCAGTTACAGCTACGAGCAGTGCTTC.

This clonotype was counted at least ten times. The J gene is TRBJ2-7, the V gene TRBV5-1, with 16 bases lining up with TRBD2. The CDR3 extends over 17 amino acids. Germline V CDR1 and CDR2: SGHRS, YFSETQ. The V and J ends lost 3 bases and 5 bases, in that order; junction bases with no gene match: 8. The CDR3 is CASSYYPGTSGGDEQYF. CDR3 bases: TGCGCCAGCAGCTACTACCCCGGGACTAGCGGGGGGGACGAGCAGTACTTC.

The CDR3 loop reads CASSYGTRNEKLFF. CDR3 nucleotide sequence: TGTGCCAGCAGCTACGGGACTAGGAATGAAAAACTGTTTTTT. The chain recombines TRBV11-3 with TRBJ1-4; a possible D gene is TRBD1 (5 bases). Looked up from germline, CDR1 is SGHNT and CDR2 is YENEEA. The CDR3 is made up of 14 amino acids. V lost 4 bases to trimming and J lost 5 bases, with 11 bases between them.

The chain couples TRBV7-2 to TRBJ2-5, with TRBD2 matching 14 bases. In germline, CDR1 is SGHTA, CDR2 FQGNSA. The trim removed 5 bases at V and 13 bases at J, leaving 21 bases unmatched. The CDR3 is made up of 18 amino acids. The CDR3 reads CASSLRPGLAGEEEIRYF. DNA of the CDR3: TGTGCCAGCAGCCTAAGACCGGGACTAGCGGGAGAGGAAGAGATCCGGTACTTC.

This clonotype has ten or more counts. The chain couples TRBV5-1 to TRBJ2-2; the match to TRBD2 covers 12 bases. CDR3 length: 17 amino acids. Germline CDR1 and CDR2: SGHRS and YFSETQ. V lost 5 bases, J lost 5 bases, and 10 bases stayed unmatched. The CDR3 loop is CASSPSSGRAKTGELFF. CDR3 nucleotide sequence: TGCGCCAGCAGTCCATCTAGCGGGAGGGCCAAGACCGGGGAGCTGTTTTTT.